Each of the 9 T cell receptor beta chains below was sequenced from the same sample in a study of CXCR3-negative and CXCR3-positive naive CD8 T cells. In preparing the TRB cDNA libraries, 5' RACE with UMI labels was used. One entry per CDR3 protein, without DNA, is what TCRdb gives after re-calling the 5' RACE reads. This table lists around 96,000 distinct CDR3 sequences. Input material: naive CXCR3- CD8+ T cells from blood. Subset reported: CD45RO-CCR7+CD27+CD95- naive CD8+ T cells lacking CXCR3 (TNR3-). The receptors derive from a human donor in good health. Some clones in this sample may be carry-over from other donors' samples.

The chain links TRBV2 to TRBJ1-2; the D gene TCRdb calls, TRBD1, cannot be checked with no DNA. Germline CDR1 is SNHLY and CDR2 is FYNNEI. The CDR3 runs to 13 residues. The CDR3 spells CASSGWGPYGYTF.

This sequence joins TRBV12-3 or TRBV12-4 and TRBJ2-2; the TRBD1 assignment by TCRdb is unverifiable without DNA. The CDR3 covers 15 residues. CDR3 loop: CASSLAGTGTGELFF.

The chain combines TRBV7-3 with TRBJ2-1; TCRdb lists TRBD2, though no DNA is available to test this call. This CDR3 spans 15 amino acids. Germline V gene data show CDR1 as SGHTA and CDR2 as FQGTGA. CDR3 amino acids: CASSLTPRGSYEQFF.

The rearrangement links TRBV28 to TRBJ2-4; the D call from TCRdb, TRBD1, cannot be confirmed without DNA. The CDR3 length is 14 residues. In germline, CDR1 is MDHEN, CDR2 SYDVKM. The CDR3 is CASSNWTGENIQYF. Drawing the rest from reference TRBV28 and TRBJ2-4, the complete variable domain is DVKVTQSSRYLVKRTGEKVFLECVQDMDHENMFWYRQDPGLGLRLIYFSYDVKMKEKGDIPEGYSVSREKKERFSLILESASTNQTSMYLCASSNWTGENIQYFGAGTRLSVL.

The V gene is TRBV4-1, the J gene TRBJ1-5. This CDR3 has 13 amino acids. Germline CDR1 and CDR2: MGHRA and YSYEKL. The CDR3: CASSQPDSQPQHF.

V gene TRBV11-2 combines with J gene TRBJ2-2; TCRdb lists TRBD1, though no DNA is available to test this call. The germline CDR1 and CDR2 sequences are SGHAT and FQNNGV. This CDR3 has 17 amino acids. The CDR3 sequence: CASSLIWRGQEAGELFF.

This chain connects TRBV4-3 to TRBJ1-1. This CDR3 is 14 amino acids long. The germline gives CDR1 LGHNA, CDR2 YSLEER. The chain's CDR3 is CASSQVSKNTEAFF.

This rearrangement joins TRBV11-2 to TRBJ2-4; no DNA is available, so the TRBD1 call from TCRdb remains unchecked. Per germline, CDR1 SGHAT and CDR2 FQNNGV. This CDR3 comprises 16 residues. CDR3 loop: CASSDGQADLTNIQYF.

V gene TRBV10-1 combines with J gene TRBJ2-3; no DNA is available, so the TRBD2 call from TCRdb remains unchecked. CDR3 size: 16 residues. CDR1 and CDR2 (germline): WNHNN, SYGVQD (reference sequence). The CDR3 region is CASWEEAGGPTDTQYF.